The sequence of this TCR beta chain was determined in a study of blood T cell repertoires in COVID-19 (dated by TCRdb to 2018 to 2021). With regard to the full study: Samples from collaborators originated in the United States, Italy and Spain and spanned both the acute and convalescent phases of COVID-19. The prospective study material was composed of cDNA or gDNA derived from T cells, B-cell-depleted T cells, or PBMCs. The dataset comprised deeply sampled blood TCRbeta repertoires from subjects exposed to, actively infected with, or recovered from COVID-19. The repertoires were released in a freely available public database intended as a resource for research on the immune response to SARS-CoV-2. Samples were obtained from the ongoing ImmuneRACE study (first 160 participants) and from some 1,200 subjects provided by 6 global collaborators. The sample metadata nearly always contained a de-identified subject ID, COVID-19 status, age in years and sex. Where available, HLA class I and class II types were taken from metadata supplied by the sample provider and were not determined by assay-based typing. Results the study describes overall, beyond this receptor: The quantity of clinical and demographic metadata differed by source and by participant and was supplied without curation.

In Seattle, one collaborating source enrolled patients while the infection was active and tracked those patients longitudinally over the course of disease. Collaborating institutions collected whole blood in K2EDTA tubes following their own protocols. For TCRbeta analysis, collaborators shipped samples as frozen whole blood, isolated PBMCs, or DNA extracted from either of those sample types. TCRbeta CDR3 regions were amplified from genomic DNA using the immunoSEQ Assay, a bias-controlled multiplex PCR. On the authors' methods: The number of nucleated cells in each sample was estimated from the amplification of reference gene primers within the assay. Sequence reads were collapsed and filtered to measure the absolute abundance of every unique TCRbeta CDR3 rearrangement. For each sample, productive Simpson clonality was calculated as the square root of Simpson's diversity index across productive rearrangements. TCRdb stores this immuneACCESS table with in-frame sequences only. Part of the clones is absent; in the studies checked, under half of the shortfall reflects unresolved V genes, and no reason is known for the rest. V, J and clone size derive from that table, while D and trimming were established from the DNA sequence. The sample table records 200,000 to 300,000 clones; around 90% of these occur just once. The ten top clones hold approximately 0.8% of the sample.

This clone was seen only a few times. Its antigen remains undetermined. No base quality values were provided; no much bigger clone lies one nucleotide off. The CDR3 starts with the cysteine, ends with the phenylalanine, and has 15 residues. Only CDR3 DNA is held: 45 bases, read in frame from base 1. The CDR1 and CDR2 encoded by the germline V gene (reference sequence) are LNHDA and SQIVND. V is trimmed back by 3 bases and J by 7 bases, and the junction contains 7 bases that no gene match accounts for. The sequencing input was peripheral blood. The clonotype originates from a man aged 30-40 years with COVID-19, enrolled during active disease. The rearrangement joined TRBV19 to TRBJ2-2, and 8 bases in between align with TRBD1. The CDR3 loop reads CASSIRQGAVGELFF. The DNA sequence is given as TGTGCCAGTAGTATTAGGCAGGGGGCGGTCGGGGAGCTGTTTTTT.